This T cell receptor beta chain was found in a study of vaccination and CD4 T cells after COVID-19. The treatment denotes: roughly 10-day PBMC culture with coronavirus spike peptide pools or control peptides (ViraFEST assay). An Oncomine TCR Beta short-read assay was used to sequence the DNA from cultured CD4+ T cells. TCRdb used MiXCR to reprocess the PCR reads, holding one entry per CDR3 protein. The sample yields around 26,000 distinct CDR3 sequences, about 40% seen once. Concerning this clonotype: The antigen is unknown.

V shed 4 bases and J 5 bases; nucleotides not matched to a gene: 5. Germline V lookup: CDR1 SGHTA, CDR2 FQGNSA. The CDR3 sequence is 14 residues long. The source material was CD4+ T cells from blood, cultured in vitro. The V call is TRBV7-2, the J call TRBJ2-1; 7 bases map to TRBD2. The clonotype comes from a human donor who had recovered from COVID-19. The CDR3 loop reads CASSSRAGNNEQFF. As DNA, the CDR3 is TGTGCCAGCAGCTCCAGAGCGGGGAACAATGAGCAGTTCTTC.